This T cell receptor beta chain is from a study of response to subunit inactivated influenza vaccine. TCRdb passed the RT-PCR reads through MiXCR, listing each CDR3 protein once. The table has about 540,000 distinct CDR3 sequences, around 21% seen once. The CDR3 is 17 residues long. Germline V lookup: CDR1 SGHAT, CDR2 FQNNGV. V lost 2 bases and J lost 1; bases outside the gene matches: 9. In addition, the sample was reused for a study of T cells expressing NK-cell markers. That publication notes: Synthesis of TCR beta cDNA relied on 5'RACE template switching carrying UMIs.

The clonotype originates from a man aged 50-59 years who received an inactivated influenza vaccine. This chain joins TRBV11-2 and TRBJ2-3, with TRBD1 matching 7 bases. Sequencing used CD4+ T cells sorted from PBMCs, obtained about 11 days after vaccination. The CDR3 DNA sequence: TGTGCCAGCAGCTTATATCAGGGGGAGTATCGCACAGATACGCAGTATTTT. It specifies CASSLYQGEYRTDTQYF. The full variable domain, completed using reference TRBV11-2 and TRBJ2-3, is EAGVAQSPRYKIIEKRQSVAFWCNPISGHATLYWYQQILGQGPKLLIQFQNNGVVDDSQLPKDRFSAERLKGVDSTLKIQPAKLEDSAVYLCASSLYQGEYRTDTQYFGPGTRLTVL.